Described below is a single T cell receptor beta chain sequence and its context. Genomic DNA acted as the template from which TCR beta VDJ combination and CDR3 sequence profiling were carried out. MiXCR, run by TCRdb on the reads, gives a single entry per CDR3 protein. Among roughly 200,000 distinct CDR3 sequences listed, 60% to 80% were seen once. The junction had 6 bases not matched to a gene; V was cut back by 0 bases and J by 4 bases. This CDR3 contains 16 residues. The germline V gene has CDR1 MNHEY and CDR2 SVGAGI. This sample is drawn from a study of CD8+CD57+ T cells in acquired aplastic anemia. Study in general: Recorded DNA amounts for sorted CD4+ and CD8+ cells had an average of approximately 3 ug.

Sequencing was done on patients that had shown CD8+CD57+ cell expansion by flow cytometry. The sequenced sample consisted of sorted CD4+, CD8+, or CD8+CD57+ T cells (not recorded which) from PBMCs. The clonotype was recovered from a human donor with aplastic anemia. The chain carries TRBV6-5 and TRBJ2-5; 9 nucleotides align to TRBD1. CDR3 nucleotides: TGTGCCAGCAGTTACTCAATCGGGACAGGGCTAGAGACCCAGTACTTC. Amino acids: CASSYSIGTGLETQYF.